Listed below are T cell receptor beta chains from one sample, sequenced in a study. TCRdb ran MiXCR on the RT-PCR reads and lists one entry per CDR3 protein. The repertoire consists of about 680,000 distinct CDR3 sequences, with 13% to 15% occurring once and the leading ten covering 3.6%. Material for sequencing was memory CD4+ T cells from blood. The origin of the receptors is a female donor in good health, serving as a healthy control. Both conserved end residues are part of each CDR3. The D gene is left open where the match is weak. Expanded clones get a size class; other rows say once, few or many, or leave the size out.

V gene	D gene	J gene	CDR3 length	clone size	CDR3 DNA	CDR3 protein
TRBV6-2/TRBV6-3	-	TRBJ2-2	12	few	TGTGCCAGCACGAGGGAGAGCGGGGAGCTGTTTTTT	CASTRESGELFF
TRBV5-6	-	TRBJ1-2	12	-	TGTGCCAGCGAACTACTAGGATATGGCTACACCTTC	CASELLGYGYTF
TRBV18	TRBD2	TRBJ2-7	15	-	TGTGCCAGCTCACCAGCCTCACTAGCGGGAGTCTCCGGGTACTTC	CASSPASLAGVSGYF
TRBV20-1	-	TRBJ2-7	15	-	TGCAGTGCTAGTGCCCAGCAGGCCGTGACCTACGAGCAGTACTTC	CSASAQQAVTYEQYF
TRBV4-1	-	TRBJ1-2	15	-	TGCGCCAGCAGCCAAGAAGTACAGCCCTGGGAAGGCTACACCTTC	CASSQEVQPWEGYTF
TRBV30	TRBD1	TRBJ2-3	17	-	TGTGCCTGGAGGGGCCGGCGGGGGACAGGGAGCACAGATACGCAGTATTTT	CAWRGRRGTGSTDTQYF
TRBV3-2	-	TRBJ1-1	15	few	TGTGCCAGCAGCCAAGGGGCAAGGGCGAACACTGAAGCTTTCTTT	CASSQGARANTEAFF
TRBV7-2	TRBD1	TRBJ1-1	19	-	TGTGCCAGCAGCATGTCCCGGGACAGGGGGACCGTTAACGGTCTCGAGGCTTTCTTT	CASSMSRDRGTVNGLEAFF
TRBV7-8	TRBD1	TRBJ1-4	16	few	TGTGCCAGCAGCTTAATGACAGGGTCAACTAATGAAAAACTGTTTTTT	CASSLMTGSTNEKLFF
TRBV9	-	TRBJ2-2	13	many	TGTGCCAGCAGCGTGAGACCTACGGGGGAGCTGTTTTTT	CASSVRPTGELFF
TRBV6-4	TRBD1	TRBJ2-7	14	-	TGTGCCAGCAGTGGAAGGACAGGGGGAAACGAGCAGTACTTC	CASSGRTGGNEQYF
TRBV20-1	TRBD2	TRBJ2-7	16	many	TGCAGTGCCGGGTACGGTGGCGGGAGGGCCAAGTACGAGCAGTACTTC	CSAGYGGGRAKYEQYF
TRBV24-1	-	TRBJ1-3	14	few	TGTGCCACCAGTGATGGGACAACTGGAAACACCATATATTTT	CATSDGTTGNTIYF
TRBV3-1	TRBD2	TRBJ2-3	15	many	TGTGCCAGCAGCCCTACTAGCGGGAGCACAGATACGCAGTATTTT	CASSPTSGSTDTQYF
TRBV6-1	-	TRBJ1-4	17	few	TGTGCCAGCAGTGAATGGGGAAACGCCGCAACTAATGAAAAACTGTTTTTT	CASSEWGNAATNEKLFF
TRBV12-3/TRBV12-4	-	TRBJ1-1	15	-	TGTGCCAGCAGGATTACAGGGTCGGGGGACACTGAAGCTTTCTTT	CASRITGSGDTEAFF
TRBV20-1	-	TRBJ1-5	14	few	TGCAGTGCTACAAGCAATCCGGGGAGTCAGCCCCAGCATTTT	CSATSNPGSQPQHF
TRBV10-3	-	TRBJ1-4	14	few	TGTGCCATCAGCAAAACGGGGGGCGAGGAAAAACTGTTTTTT	CAISKTGGEEKLFF
TRBV19	TRBD1	TRBJ1-2	13	-	TGTGCCAGTACCACACAGGGGGCTGGTGGCTACACCTTC	CASTTQGAGGYTF
TRBV5-1	-	TRBJ2-3	16	many	TGCGCCAGCAGCTTGGAAGGCAGGGCTGGCACAGATACGCAGTATTTT	CASSLEGRAGTDTQYF
TRBV5-1	-	TRBJ2-3	16	few	TGCGCCAGCAGCTTGGGAATAAAGACTAGCACAGATACGCAGTATTTT	CASSLGIKTSTDTQYF
TRBV12-3/TRBV12-4	-	TRBJ2-7	15	-	TGTGCCAGCAGCCGTAGCAGGAGGGGTTCCTACGAGCAGTACTTC	CASSRSRRGSYEQYF
TRBV20-1	-	TRBJ1-2	14	few	TGCAGTGCTAGAGACCGAGTTTCGGACGGCCGCTACACCTTC	CSARDRVSDGRYTF